This T cell receptor (beta chain) was profiled in a study of T cells in Graves' hyperthyroidism and ophthalmopathy. Notes on the study in general: Ophthalmopathy prediction by the model preceded onset by a median about 6.8 months.

This CDR3 is built from 15 residues. Germline-derived CDR1 and CDR2 are SGHTA and FQGNSA. V was cut by 2 bases and J by 7 bases, with 17 bases left in between. This clonotype was detected many times. What it binds is not known. Across 18 months, stable Graves' hyperthyroidism was marked by no progression to ophthalmopathy. These patients, aged 18 to 65, had recently diagnosed hyperthyroidism lasting under 2 months. Diagnosing involved the use of clinical symptoms, serum thyroxine and TRAb, thyroid ultrasound and orbital computed tomography. RNA transcripts served as the template for amplifying TCR beta CDR3 regions. The primer set for the first-round RT-PCR of the TCR CDR3 was HTBI. TCRdb re-called the multiplex PCR reads with MiXCR, one entry per CDR3 protein. The repertoire holds about 610,000 distinct CDR3 sequences, with around 46% as singletons.

The receptor was derived from a woman in her late teens or twenties with Graves' hyperthyroidism. The sequenced sample was peripheral blood or thyroid tissue (not recorded which). The genes are TRBV7-2 and TRBJ1-1, with D maybe TRBD1 (6 bases). CDR3 bases: TGTGCCAGCAGCTTACTTCAAGGGGGGTACGGTGAAGCTTTCTTT. Its translation is CASSLLQGGYGEAFF. The full variable domain, completed using reference TRBV7-2 and TRBJ1-1, is GAGVSQSPSNKVTEKGKDVELRCDPISGHTALYWYRQSLGQGLEFLIYFQGNSAPDKSGLPSDRFSAERTGGSVSTLTIQRTQQEDSAVYLCASSLLQGGYGEAFFGQGTRLTVV.